Reported below is one T cell receptor (delta chain). What it binds is not known. Sequences come from RNA converted to cDNA by reverse transcription. The CDR3 regions were amplified by multiplex PCR from V-gene primers to a constant-region primer. With CATT, TCRdb re-called clones from the multiplex PCR reads. The table records 70,000 to 90,000 delta-chain clones, more than 30% of them present only once. Trimming removed 6 bases from V and 5 bases from J; junction bases left unmatched: 30. This CDR3 has 21 residues. The germline V gene encodes CDR1 TSWWSYY and CDR2 QGS. These data are taken from a study of Vδ1+ human thymocytes. The study's findings and limits: Thymic TRG and TRD repertoires appeared highly polyclonal.

Sequencing was performed on Vdelta1+ gamma-delta thymocytes from the thymus. The sample's subset: FACS-sorted CD3+ TCRalphabeta- TCRVdelta1+ TCRVdelta2- thymocytes. This sequence originates from a boy in the first two years of life who had congenital heart surgery. V usage is TRDV1 and J usage is TRDJ1; TRDD3 matches 7 bases. The chain's CDR3 is CALGVPFWGYPYEWVGDKLIF. The CDR3 DNA follows: TGTGCTCTTGGAGTACCCTTCTGGGGATATCCGTATGAATGGGTTGGAGATAAACTCATCTTT.